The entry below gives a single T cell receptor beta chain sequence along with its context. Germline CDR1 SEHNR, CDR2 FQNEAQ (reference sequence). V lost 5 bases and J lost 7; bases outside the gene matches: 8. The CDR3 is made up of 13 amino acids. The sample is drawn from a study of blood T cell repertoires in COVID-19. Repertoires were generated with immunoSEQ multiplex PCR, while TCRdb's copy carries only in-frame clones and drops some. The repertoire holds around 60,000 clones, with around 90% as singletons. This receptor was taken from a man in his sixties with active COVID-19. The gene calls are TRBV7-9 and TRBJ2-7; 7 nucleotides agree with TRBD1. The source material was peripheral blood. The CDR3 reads CASSPDRVSEQYF. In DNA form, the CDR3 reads TGTGCCAGCAGCCCCGACAGGGTTTCGGAGCAGTACTTC. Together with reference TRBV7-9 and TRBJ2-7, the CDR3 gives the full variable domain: DTGVSQNPRHKITKRGQNVTFRCDPISEHNRLYWYRQTLGQGPEFLTYFQNEAQLEKSRLLSDRFSAERPKGSFSTLEIQRTEQGDSAMYLCASSPDRVSEQYFGPGTRLTVT.